These T cell receptor beta chains were read from a single sample in a study of T cell clonotyping in hematopoietic cell transplantation. Method: immunoSEQ multiplex PCR; TCRdb's copy keeps in-frame clones and lacks some. The sample includes approximately 70,000 clones, about 93% of them seen just once. The sample consisted of peripheral blood mononuclear cells. The origin of the receptors is a man aged 50-59 years in good health. Some clones in this sample may be carry-over from other donors' samples. The CDR3 runs from the conserved cysteine through the conserved F or W. D genes are given only for firm matches. Only some rows state a clone size, as once, few, many or a class for expanded clones.

j_call v_call d_call clone_size cdr3_aa cdr3_nt
TRBJ1-1 TRBV6-1 . . CASSEPGPTTEAFF TGTGCCAGCAGTGAACCGGGCCCCACTACTGAAGCTTTCTTT
TRBJ2-4 TRBV27 TRBD2 . CASSLLAGENIQYF TGTGCCAGCAGTTTACTAGCGGGAGAGAACATTCAGTACTTC
TRBJ1-5 TRBV27 . . CASSLVSGHQPQHF TGTGCCAGCAGTTTAGTGTCAGGGCATCAGCCCCAGCATTTT
TRBJ2-5 TRBV5-1 . . CASSLGGSSGRGETQYF TGCGCCAGCAGCTTGGGGGGGAGTAGCGGCAGAGGAGAGACCCAGTACTTC
TRBJ2-6 TRBV5-4 . . CASSGGRYSGANVLTF TGTGCCAGCAGCGGGGGACGGTACTCTGGGGCCAACGTCCTGACTTTC
TRBJ1-5 TRBV28 TRBD1 once CASSLGTGSGQPQHF TGTGCCAGCAGTTTAGGGACAGGGTCTGGCCAGCCCCAGCATTTT
TRBJ2-5 TRBV5-4 TRBD1 . CASSFGGQGFGTQYF TGTGCCAGCAGCTTTGGGGGACAGGGGTTTGGGACCCAGTACTTC
TRBJ1-2 TRBV5-1 . . CASSPGQLYGYTF TGCGCCAGCAGCCCGGGACAACTCTATGGCTACACCTTC
TRBJ1-4 TRBV9 . . CASSVSPMQDEKLFF TGTGCCAGCAGCGTGAGCCCCATGCAGGATGAAAAACTGTTTTTT
TRBJ1-4 TRBV5-1 . few CASTPRQGSEKLFF TGCGCCAGCACTCCAAGGCAGGGCTCTGAAAAACTGTTTTTT
TRBJ2-7 TRBV14 . . CASSQLQGSYEQYF TGTGCCAGCAGCCAACTACAGGGTAGCTACGAGCAGTACTTC
TRBJ2-4 TRBV4-1 . . CASSQENRDRKNIQYF TGCGCCAGCAGCCAAGAAAATAGGGACCGAAAAAACATTCAGTACTTC
TRBJ2-6 TRBV28 . . CASRPDVSGANVLTF TGTGCCAGCAGACCTGATGTATCTGGGGCCAACGTCCTGACTTTC
TRBJ2-7 TRBV11-1 TRBD1 . CASSSKGSRGRGEQYF TGTGCCAGCAGCTCCAAAGGCAGCAGGGGGCGCGGCGAGCAGTACTTC
TRBJ1-1 TRBV11-1 . . CASSRTGGRLGDTEAFF TGTGCCAGCAGCCGCACCGGGGGGCGGCTTGGTGACACTGAAGCTTTCTTT
TRBJ1-1 TRBV6-5 . . CASSFGGTLNTEAFF TGTGCCAGCAGTTTTGGCGGGACCTTGAACACTGAAGCTTTCTTT
TRBJ2-3 TRBV19 . . CASSMWDLGDTQYF TGTGCCAGTAGTATGTGGGACCTCGGAGATACGCAGTATTTT
TRBJ2-7 TRBV11-2 TRBD2 once CASSARTSGGTYEQYF TGTGCCAGCAGCGCCCGAACTAGCGGGGGAACCTACGAGCAGTACTTC
TRBJ2-1 TRBV7-2 . . CASKLVLGNEQFF TGTGCCAGCAAATTGGTTTTGGGCAATGAGCAGTTCTTC
TRBJ1-2 TRBV18 . . CASRRDTLHYGYTF TGTGCCAGCCGGAGGGATACGCTTCACTATGGCTACACCTTC
TRBJ2-7 TRBV20-1 . . CSARSYEQYF TGCAGTGCTAGGTCCTACGAGCAGTACTTC
TRBJ1-4 TRBV25-1 . once CASSEGPPGEKLFF TGTGCCAGCAGTGAGGGTCCCCCGGGTGAAAAACTGTTTTTT
TRBJ2-6 TRBV14 TRBD2 . CASSQIAGGLRNSGANVLTF TGTGCCAGCAGCCAAATAGCGGGGGGTCTTAGAAACTCTGGGGCCAACGTCCTGACTTTC